What follows is one T cell receptor beta chain and its context. Its antigen is unknown. The primer mix had 60 Vbeta and 13 Jbeta primers. Methods used by the authors: Counted up in a later analysis, unique TCR beta chains came to 65 million to 80 million, with around 12 million shared. The repertoire was sequenced with immunoSEQ multiplex PCR; TCRdb's copy has only in-frame clones and lacks some. V and J calls and clone size follow that table, whereas D and trimming were derived from the DNA. The sample lists more than 90,000 clones, around 73% occurring once. Germline CDR1 reads SGDLS; CDR2 reads YYNGEE. Germline trimming cut 2 bases from V and 5 bases from J; bases unmatched to any gene: 1. CDR3 length: 14 amino acids. The data belong to a study of cytomegalovirus exposure and HLA in healthy donors. Study-level points and caveats: In a later analysis, V- and J-gene trimming of beta chains associated with a DCLRE1C missense variant, replicated independently.

Sequenced: PBMCs. The gene calls are TRBV9 and TRBJ2-1; 10 positions match TRBD2. This receptor was identified in a woman aged 40 to 49 in good health and CMV-seropositive. This CDR3 is CASSVLAGDNEQFF. CDR3 sequence (DNA): TGTGCCAGCAGCGTCCTAGCGGGAGACAATGAGCAGTTCTTC.